This entry concerns a single T cell receptor beta chain. What it binds is unknown. This record comes from a study of T cell responses to AZD1222 COVID-19 vaccine. General observations from the study: Sampled repertoires all dated from after the peak T cell response.

CDR3 length equals 16 residues. V dropped 4 bases and J dropped 2; count of bases not matched to a gene: 4. CDR1 MDHEN and CDR2 SYDVKM come from the germline V gene. The data were produced by immunoSEQ multiplex PCR, yet TCRdb's version contains in-frame clones alone and is incomplete. This sample has around 130,000 clones, with about 90% found just once. This TCR derives from an adult who received the MenACWY meningococcal vaccine as a control. The sequencing here drew on peripheral blood, taken 28 days after the second dose of the MenACWY control vaccine. The J gene is TRBJ2-7, the V gene TRBV28, with 14 bases identical to TRBD2. This CDR3 is CASSYGTSGSPYEQYF. The CDR3 DNA is TGTGCCAGCAGTTACGGGACTAGCGGGAGCCCCTACGAGCAGTACTTC.